These 17 T cell receptor beta chains were sequenced from one sample in a study of T cells in Graves' hyperthyroidism and ophthalmopathy. What was amplified from RNA transcripts were TCR beta CDR3 regions. The HTBI primer set drove a first-round RT-PCR of the TCR CDR3. TCRdb reprocessed the multiplex PCR reads with MiXCR, giving one entry per CDR3 protein. The sample shows about 410,000 distinct CDR3 sequences, about 14% of them seen only once. Sequenced material: blood. Receptor source: a man between 18 and 29 years old with Graves' ophthalmopathy.

This clonotype was seen ten or more times. V is TRBV29-1 and J is TRBJ1-3; D gene ambiguous. The germline V gene encodes CDR1 SQVTM and CDR2 ANQGSEA. The CDR3 is made up of 15 amino acids. The V end was cut by 5 bases, the J end by 0 bases, with 14 bases between. As DNA, the CDR3 is TGCAGCGTTCATACGGACGGTAGCTCTGGAAACACCATATATTTT. Encoded protein: CSVHTDGSSGNTIYF.

This clonotype was picked up a small number of times. The chain uses TRBV6-1 and TRBJ2-7; 7 nucleotides match TRBD2. V gave up 6 bases and J gave up 3 bases; unmatched junction bases: 5. The CDR3 spans 13 residues. Germline assignment: CDR1 MNHNS and CDR2 SASEGT. This CDR3 is CASRVTSSYEQYF. CDR3 nucleotide sequence: TGTGCCAGCAGGGTGACTAGCAGCTACGAGCAGTACTTC.

This clonotype came up a few times. V and J are TRBV7-2 and TRBJ1-4, with D possibly matching TRBD1 (5 bases). The germline V gene has CDR1 SGHTA and CDR2 FQGNSA. The CDR3 loop spans 15 amino acids. V dropped 2 bases and J dropped 0 bases, with 7 bases sitting between them. CDR3 loop: CASSLMGATNEKLFF. The CDR3 nucleotides are TGTGCCAGCAGCTTAATGGGGGCAACTAATGAAAAACTGTTTTTT.

As regards this clonotype: Given a much more abundant clone one base away, this may be a read error. The rearrangement joins TRBV28 to TRBJ2-1; D possibly corresponds to TRBD1 (5 bases). The end of the DNA fits TRBJ2-7 better, so the J call may be wrong. Germline V lookup: CDR1 MDHEN, CDR2 SYDVKM. This CDR3 spans 15 amino acids. CDR3 sequence: CASSETRVAYNEQYF. The CDR3 DNA reads as TGTGCCAGCAGTGAAACCAGGGTAGCCTACAATGAGCAGTACTTC.

This clonotype was counted ten times or more. V gene TRBV4-2 combines with J gene TRBJ2-3, with 9 bases fitting TRBD2. The J segment lost 6 bases and the V segment lost 4 bases, leaving 8 bases of the junction unmatched. The germline V gene has CDR1 LGHNA and CDR2 YNFKEQ. The CDR3 runs 15 residues. This CDR3 is CASSPRGGEVDTQYF. CDR3 in DNA: TGTGCCAGCAGCCCGCGGGGGGGCGAGGTTGATACGCAGTATTTT.

This clonotype was detected many times. V and J are TRBV20-1 and TRBJ1-2; tentatively, D is TRBD1 (6 bases). This CDR3 contains 14 residues. CDR1 and CDR2 from the germline V gene are DFQATT and SNEGSKA (reference sequence). With 4 bases removed from V and 4 bases from J, the gap between germline ends came to 16 bases. This CDR3 is CSATRTEEGYGYTF. DNA for the CDR3: TGCAGTGCTACCAGGACAGAAGAGGGCTATGGCTACACCTTC.

This clonotype was counted many times. The chain links TRBV30 to TRBJ2-7; the match to TRBD1 covers 9 bases. Germline lookup yields CDR1 GTSNPN and CDR2 SVGIG (reference sequence). This CDR3 is 14 amino acids long. Germline trimming cut 3 bases from V and 4 bases from J; bases unmatched to any gene: 7. The CDR3 spells CAWRTGGRSYEQYF. The CDR3 DNA reads TGTGCCTGGAGGACAGGGGGAAGGTCATACGAGCAGTACTTC.

This clonotype was found many times. The chain couples TRBV6-1 to TRBJ2-7, with D possibly matching TRBD1 (6 bases). Germline V gene lookup returns CDR1 MNHNS and CDR2 SASEGT. The CDR3 covers 14 residues. Deletions cut 5 bases from V and 4 bases from J, with 15 bases between. The CDR3 is CASSQTGTSYEQYF. The CDR3, as DNA: TGTGCCAGCAGTCAGACCGGGACAAGTTACGAGCAGTACTTC.

This clonotype has just a few counts. Sequence at one end of the junction differs from germline and may be a read error. The chain carries TRBV13 and TRBJ2-7; D gene ambiguous. The CDR3 has 13 amino acids. Germline V CDR1 and CDR2: PRHDT, FYEKMQ (reference sequence). CDR3 region: CASSLDSTYGQYF. CDR3 in DNA: TGTGCCAGCAGCTTAGACAGCACCTACGGGCAGTACTTC.

This clonotype has ten or more counts. This chain connects TRBV6-1 to TRBJ2-7; 7 nucleotides agree with TRBD1. This CDR3 spans 14 amino acids. V trimming: 6 bases; J trimming: 6 bases; junction bases outside the gene matches: 11. CDR1 is MNHNS, CDR2 SASEGT, per germline. In DNA, the CDR3 is TGTGCCAGCAGCAGAACAGGGGAGTATAGCGAGCAGTACTTC. Translation: CASSRTGEYSEQYF.

At least ten counts were recorded for this clonotype. The chain recombines TRBV6-1 with TRBJ1-2; D perhaps matches TRBD1 (5 bases). The CDR3 sequence is 17 residues long. The V end was cut by 5 bases, the J end by 6 bases, with 25 bases between. In germline, CDR1 is MNHNS, CDR2 SASEGT. The CDR3 spells CASSYDRDGSSKNGYTF. CDR3 sequence (DNA): TGTGCCAGCAGTTATGACCGGGACGGTAGCAGTAAAAATGGCTACACCTTC.

Remarks on this clonotype: This clone may be a read error of a much larger clone one base away. This chain joins TRBV6-1 and TRBJ1-1; tentative D call: TRBD1 (6 bases). The CDR3 totals 15 residues. Trimming took 5 bases from V and 3 from J, leaving 16 bases between them. CDR1 and CDR2 (germline): MNHNS, SASEGT. The CDR3 DNA reads as TGTGCCAGCAGTCAACACAGGGAGCTGGACACTGAAGCTTTCTTT. It translates to CASSQHRELDTEAFF.

This clonotype was counted ten times or more. This rearrangement joins TRBV11-2 to TRBJ2-3; 9 nucleotides match TRBD2. Germline CDR1 and CDR2: SGHAT and FQNNGV. This CDR3 comprises 18 residues. V was clipped by 0 bases and J by 2 bases; unmatched bases: 9. This CDR3 reads CASSLEGVGLAFTDTQYF. Here the CDR3 DNA reads TGTGCCAGCAGCTTAGAGGGGGTGGGACTAGCCTTCACAGATACGCAGTATTTT.

Remarks on this clonotype: A much more abundant neighbour one base away suggests this may be a read error. The chain carries TRBV7-2 and TRBJ2-7, with D maybe TRBD1 (5 bases). Trimming pared 5 bases from V and 0 bases from J, leaving 11 bases between. The CDR3 totals 14 residues. Germline V gene lookup returns CDR1 SGHTA and CDR2 FQGNSA. The CDR3 sequence is CASSPGMSSYEQYF. CDR3 bases: TGTGCCAGCAGCCCAGGGATGAGCTCCTACGAGCAGTACTTC.

This sequence joins TRBV6-4 and TRBJ2-1; TRBD1 agrees at 8 bases. Unmatched junction bases numbered 5, after V lost 6 bases and J lost 1 base. The CDR3 extends over 15 amino acids. Germline V gene lookup returns CDR1 MRHNA and CDR2 SNTAGT. The CDR3 sequence: CASSGQGGSYNEQFF. In nucleotides, the CDR3 is TGTGCCAGCAGCGGACAGGGAGGATCCTACAATGAGCAGTTCTTC.

This clonotype was seen many times. The chain joins TRBV7-2 to TRBJ2-1; D gene ambiguous. CDR1 is SGHTA and CDR2 is FQGNSA in the germline V gene. This CDR3 region has 14 residues. The V gene lost 7 bases and the J gene lost 2 bases, with 12 bases spanning the gap. CDR3 sequence (DNA): TGTGCCAGCATCCCTCTACAACCCTACAATGAGCAGTTCTTC. The encoded protein is CASIPLQPYNEQFF. The full variable domain, with the rest looked up from reference TRBV7-2 and TRBJ2-1, is GAGVSQSPSNKVTEKGKDVELRCDPISGHTALYWYRQSLGQGLEFLIYFQGNSAPDKSGLPSDRFSAERTGGSVSTLTIQRTQQEDSAVYLCASIPLQPYNEQFFGPGTRLTVL.

At least ten counts were recorded for this clonotype. V gene TRBV18 combines with J gene TRBJ2-7; TRBD2 matches at 9 bases. V dropped 0 bases and J dropped 6; count of bases not matched to a gene: 6. The CDR3 length is 15 residues. Germline CDR1 and CDR2: KGHSH and LQKENI. The CDR3 bases are TGTGCCAGCTCACCACCGGCGGGAGGGAAGGGCGAGCAGTACTTC. Translated: CASSPPAGGKGEQYF. The variable domain in full, with the rest retrieved from reference TRBV18 and TRBJ2-7, is NAGVMQNPRHLVRRRGQEARLRCSPMKGHSHVYWYRQLPEEGLKFMVYLQKENIIDESGMPKERFSAEFPKEGPSILRIQQVVRGDSAAYFCASSPPAGGKGEQYFGPGTRLTVT.